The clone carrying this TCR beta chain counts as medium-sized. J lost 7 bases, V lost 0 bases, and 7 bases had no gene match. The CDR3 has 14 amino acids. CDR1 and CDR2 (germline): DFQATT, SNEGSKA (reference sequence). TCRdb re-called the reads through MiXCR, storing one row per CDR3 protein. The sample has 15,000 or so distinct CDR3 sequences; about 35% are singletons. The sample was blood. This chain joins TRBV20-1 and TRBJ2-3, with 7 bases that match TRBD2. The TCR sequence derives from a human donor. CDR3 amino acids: CSARDYQRDHTQYF. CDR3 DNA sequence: TGCAGTGCTAGAGATTACCAGCGGGACCATACGCAGTATTTT.